The clone carrying this T cell receptor (beta chain) was counted only a few times. Other DNA sequences of this sample code for an identical CDR3. TCRdb's copy holds only in-frame clones and misses some; the assay was immunoSEQ multiplex PCR. The data hold some 57,000 clones, with 85% to 90% observed a single time. This entry comes from a study of T cell changes during pregnancy in multiple sclerosis. There are 14 residues in the CDR3. Germline loops: CDR1 SGHRS, CDR2 YFSETQ. With 4 bases removed from V and 3 bases from J, the gap between germline ends came to 11 bases. The sample here was peripheral blood, taken in the first trimester of pregnancy. The chain combines TRBV5-1 with TRBJ1-5; D possibly corresponds to TRBD1 (5 bases). This clonotype was sampled from a female donor in good health, enrolled as a control in a pregnancy study. CDR3 sequence reads: CASSPDSPNQPQHF. CDR3 DNA sequence: TGCGCCAGCAGCCCTGACAGCCCCAATCAGCCCCAGCATTTT.